The T cell receptor (beta chain) described here comes from a study of OX40 agonist ivuxolimab in advanced cancers. The protocol was immunoSEQ multiplex PCR, while the TCRdb copy is restricted to in-frame clones and leaves out a portion. The table lists 81,000 or so clones, more than 70% of them singletons, with approximately 0.47% in the top ten. This CDR3 comprises 14 residues. Germline V CDR1 and CDR2: LNHDA, SQIVND (reference sequence). V trimming: 7 bases; J trimming: 4 bases; junction bases outside the gene matches: 6. This clone was recorded only once. The TCR originated in an adult with an advanced solid tumor such as melanoma, head and neck, liver or kidney cancer. This rearrangement joins TRBV19 to TRBJ1-1; the match to TRBD1 covers 10 bases. The sample consisted of CD4+ or CD8+ T cells sorted from blood, taken in a trial of the OX40 agonist ivuxolimab. CDR3 amino acids: CASNLGQGVTEAFF. In DNA form, the CDR3 reads TGTGCCAGTAATCTAGGACAGGGGGTCACTGAAGCTTTCTTT.